This TCR beta chain was sequenced for a study of vaccination and CD4 T cells after COVID-19. Study context: At a median around 70 days (range 14 to 241) after dose two, post-vaccine samples were obtained.

The Oncomine TCR Beta short-read assay was applied to DNA of cultured CD4+ T cells. The template was genomic DNA from cultured CD4+ T cells. TCRdb ran MiXCR on the PCR reads and lists one entry per CDR3 protein. The data contain nearly 15,000 distinct CDR3 sequences, about 55% of them singletons. The treatment: approximately nine-day PBMC culture with coronavirus spike peptide pools or control peptides (ViraFEST assay). Positive PCR tests came between March and December 2020, ahead of the US Alpha, Beta and Delta variants. Study observations and caveats: Within the convalescent patients, a median approximately 86% of the SARS-CoV-2-reactive clones were ones that appeared only post-vaccination.

V lost 0 bases to trimming and J lost 2 bases, with 10 bases between them. Germline CDR1 and CDR2: DFQATT and SNEGSKA (reference sequence). The CDR3 has 14 amino acids. Of note for this clonotype: Antigen specificity is unknown.

This chain uses TRBV20-1 with TRBJ2-5, with no clear D. The clonotype was recovered from a human donor who had recovered from COVID-19. The sequencing sample was made of CD4+ T cells from blood, cultured in vitro. CDR3 amino acids: CSARDPFLQETQYF. Written as DNA, the CDR3 is TGCAGTGCTAGAGACCCATTCCTTCAAGAGACCCAGTACTTC.